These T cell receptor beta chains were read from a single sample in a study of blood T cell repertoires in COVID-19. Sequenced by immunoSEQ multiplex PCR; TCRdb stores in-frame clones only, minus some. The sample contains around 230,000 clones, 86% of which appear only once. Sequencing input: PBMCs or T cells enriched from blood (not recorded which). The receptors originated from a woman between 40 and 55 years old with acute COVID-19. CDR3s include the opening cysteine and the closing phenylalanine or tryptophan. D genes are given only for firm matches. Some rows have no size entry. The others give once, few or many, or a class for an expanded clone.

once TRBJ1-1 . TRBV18 CASSRDGRNTEAFF TGTGCCAGCTCACGTGACGGGAGGAACACTGAAGCTTTCTTT
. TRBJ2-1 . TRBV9 CASSVAGYNEQFF TGTGCCAGCAGCGTAGCGGGGTACAATGAGCAGTTCTTC
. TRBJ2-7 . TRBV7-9 CASSRGHEQYF TGTGCCAGCAGCCGCGGGCACGAGCAGTACTTC
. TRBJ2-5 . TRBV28 CASRPFSGQETQYF TGTGCCAGCAGACCATTTAGCGGCCAAGAGACCCAGTACTTC
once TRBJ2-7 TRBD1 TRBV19 CASSSGTGGREQYF TGTGCCAGTAGTTCAGGGACAGGGGGTAGGGAGCAGTACTTC
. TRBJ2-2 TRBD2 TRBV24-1 CATSEAGANTGELFF TGTGCCACCAGTGAGGCGGGGGCGAACACCGGGGAGCTGTTTTTT
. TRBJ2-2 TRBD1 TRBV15 CATSRDRDYTGELFF TGTGCCACCAGCAGGGACAGGGACTACACCGGGGAGCTGTTTTTT
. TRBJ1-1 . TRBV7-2 CASSSVVGNTEAFF TGTGCCAGCAGCTCCGTCGTCGGGAACACTGAAGCTTTCTTT
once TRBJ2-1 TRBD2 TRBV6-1 CASSGQITSGLALNEQFF TGTGCCAGCAGTGGCCAGATAACCTCAGGACTAGCGCTCAATGAGCAGTTCTTC
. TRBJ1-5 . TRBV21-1 CASSKPGTGCGLSNQPQHF TGTGCCAGCAGCAAACCTGGGACAGGGTGCGGGCTTAGCAATCAGCCCCAGCATTTT
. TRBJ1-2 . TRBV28 CASSSPWTGDYGYTF TGTGCCAGCAGTTCCCCGTGGACTGGAGACTATGGCTACACCTTC
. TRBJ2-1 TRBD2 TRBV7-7 CASSAGTSGYNEQFF TGTGCTAGCAGCGCCGGGACTAGCGGGTACAATGAGCAGTTCTTC
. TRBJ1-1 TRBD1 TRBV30 CAWKKGQGETEAFF TGTGCCTGGAAAAAGGGACAGGGGGAAACTGAAGCTTTCTTT
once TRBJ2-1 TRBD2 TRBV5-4 CASSSGLAGGQSEQFF TGTGCCAGCAGCTCGGGACTAGCGGGAGGCCAGAGTGAGCAGTTCTTC
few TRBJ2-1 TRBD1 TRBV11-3 CASSNTGGNEQFF TGTGCCAGCAGCAATACAGGGGGCAATGAGCAGTTCTTC
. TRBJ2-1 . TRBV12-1 CASSPIWLAASFSYNEQFF TGTGCCAGCAGCCCCATTTGGCTAGCGGCCTCATTTAGCTACAATGAGCAGTTCTTC
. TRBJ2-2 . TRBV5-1 CASSLVPGTPGELFF TGCGCCAGCAGCTTGGTCCCGGGTACGCCCGGGGAGCTGTTTTTT
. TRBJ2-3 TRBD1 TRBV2 CASSGSGGHTQYF TGTGCCAGCAGTGGGTCAGGGGGTCATACGCAGTATTTT
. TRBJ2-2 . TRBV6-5 CASTRLNTGELFF TGTGCCAGCACCAGACTTAACACCGGGGAGCTGTTTTTT
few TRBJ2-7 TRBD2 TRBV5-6 CASSLAGWERGTYEQYF TGTGCCAGCAGCTTGGCCGGATGGGAGCGGGGGACCTACGAGCAGTACTTC
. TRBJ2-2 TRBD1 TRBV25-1 CASSRQGDNTGELFF TGTGCCAGCAGCAGACAGGGGGATAACACCGGGGAGCTGTTTTTT
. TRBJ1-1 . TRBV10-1 CASSESIVGGGSMNTEAFF TGCGCCAGCAGTGAGTCGATTGTGGGGGGGGGATCCATGAACACTGAAGCTTTCTTT
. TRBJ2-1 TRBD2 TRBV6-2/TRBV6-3 CASSPSLAGVYEQFF TGTGCCAGCAGCCCTTCCCTAGCGGGAGTATATGAGCAGTTCTTC
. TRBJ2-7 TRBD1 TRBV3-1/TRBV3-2 CASSLFDRVSSYEQYF TGTGCCAGCAGCCTCTTCGACAGGGTAAGCTCCTACGAGCAGTACTTC
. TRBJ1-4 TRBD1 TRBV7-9 CASHAGTGNEKLFF TGTGCCAGCCATGCCGGGACAGGGAATGAAAAACTGTTTTTT
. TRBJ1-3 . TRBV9 CASSVTVGNTIYF TGTGCCAGCAGCGTTACTGTTGGAAACACCATATATTTT
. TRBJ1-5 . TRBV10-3 CAISEGRGNQPQHF TGTGCCATCAGTGAAGGCAGGGGCAATCAGCCCCAGCATTTT
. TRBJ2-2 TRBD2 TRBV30 CAWGTGLAGITGELFF TGTGCCTGGGGTACCGGACTAGCGGGAATCACCGGGGAGCTGTTTTTT
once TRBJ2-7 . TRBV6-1 CASSDNFYEQYF TGTGCCAGCAGTGATAATTTCTACGAGCAGTACTTC
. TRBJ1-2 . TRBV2 CASSEGNSIRGYGYTF TGTGCCAGCAGTGAGGGGAACAGTATCCGGGGCTATGGCTACACCTTC
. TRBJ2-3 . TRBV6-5 CASNEGGKRTDTQYF TGTGCCAGCAACGAAGGGGGTAAACGCACAGATACGCAGTATTTT